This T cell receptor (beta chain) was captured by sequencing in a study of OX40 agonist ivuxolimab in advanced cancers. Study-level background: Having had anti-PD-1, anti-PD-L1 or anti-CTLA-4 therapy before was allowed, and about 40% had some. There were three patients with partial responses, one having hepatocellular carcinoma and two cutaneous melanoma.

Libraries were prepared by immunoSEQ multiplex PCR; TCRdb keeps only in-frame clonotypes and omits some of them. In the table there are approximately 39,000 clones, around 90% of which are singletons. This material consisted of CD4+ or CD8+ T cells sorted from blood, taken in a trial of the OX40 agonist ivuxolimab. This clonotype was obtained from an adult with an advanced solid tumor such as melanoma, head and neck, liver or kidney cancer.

The CDR3 loop reads CASSYLSPSRSNQPQHF. As DNA, the CDR3 is TGTGCCAGCAGCTATCTCTCCCCTAGTAGGAGCAATCAGCCCCAGCATTTT. The chain employs TRBV27 and TRBJ1-5; D not resolved. This CDR3 region has 17 residues. The germline V gene has CDR1 MNHEY and CDR2 SMNVEV (reference sequence). The V and J ends lost 6 bases and 1 base respectively, with 19 bases between them.